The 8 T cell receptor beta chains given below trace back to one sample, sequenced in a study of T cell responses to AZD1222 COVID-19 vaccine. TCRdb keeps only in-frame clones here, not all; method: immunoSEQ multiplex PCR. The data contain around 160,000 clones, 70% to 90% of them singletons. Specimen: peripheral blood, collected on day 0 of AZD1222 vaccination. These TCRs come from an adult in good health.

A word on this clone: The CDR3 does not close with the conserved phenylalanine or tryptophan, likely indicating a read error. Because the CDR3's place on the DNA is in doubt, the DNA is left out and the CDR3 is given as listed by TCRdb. The CDR3 region is CASRSGPGPLLC. The chain combines TRBV28 with TRBJ2-7. CDR1 MDHEN and CDR2 SYDVKM come from the germline V gene. The CDR3 spans 12 amino acids, including both terminal residues.

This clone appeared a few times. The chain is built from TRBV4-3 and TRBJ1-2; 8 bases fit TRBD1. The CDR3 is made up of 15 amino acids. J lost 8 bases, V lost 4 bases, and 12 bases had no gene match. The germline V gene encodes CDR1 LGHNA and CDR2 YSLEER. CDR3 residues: CASSRITGGQRGYTF. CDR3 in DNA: TGCGCCAGCAGCCGCATAACAGGGGGACAACGAGGCTACACCTTC.

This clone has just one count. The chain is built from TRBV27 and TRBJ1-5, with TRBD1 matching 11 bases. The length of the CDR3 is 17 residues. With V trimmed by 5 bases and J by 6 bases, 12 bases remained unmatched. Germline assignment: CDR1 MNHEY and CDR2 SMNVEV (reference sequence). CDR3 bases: TGTGCCAGCAGTCCTATACCGGGACAGGGGGGATTTCAGCCCCAGCATTTT. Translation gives CASSPIPGQGGFQPQHF.

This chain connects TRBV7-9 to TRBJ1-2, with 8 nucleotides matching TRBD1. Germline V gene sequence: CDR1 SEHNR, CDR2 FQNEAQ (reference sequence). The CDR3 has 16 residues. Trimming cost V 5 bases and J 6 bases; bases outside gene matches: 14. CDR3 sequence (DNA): TGTGCCAGCAGCCTTCGTGATCAGGGGGCGCGGAATGGCTACACCTTC. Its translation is CASSLRDQGARNGYTF.

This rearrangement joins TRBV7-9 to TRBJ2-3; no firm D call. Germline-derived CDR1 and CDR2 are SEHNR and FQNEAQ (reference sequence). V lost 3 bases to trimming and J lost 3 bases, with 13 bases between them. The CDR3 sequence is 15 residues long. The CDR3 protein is CASSFRPLNTDTQYF. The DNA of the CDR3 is TGTGCCAGCAGCTTCAGACCGTTAAATACAGATACGCAGTATTTT.

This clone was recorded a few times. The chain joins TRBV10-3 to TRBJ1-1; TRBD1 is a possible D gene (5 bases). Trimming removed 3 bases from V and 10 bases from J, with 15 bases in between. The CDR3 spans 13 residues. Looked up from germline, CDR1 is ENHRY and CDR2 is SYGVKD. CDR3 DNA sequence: TGTGCCATCAGTGACAGCCTCGGGGACGGAGCTTTCTTT. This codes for CAISDSLGDGAFF.

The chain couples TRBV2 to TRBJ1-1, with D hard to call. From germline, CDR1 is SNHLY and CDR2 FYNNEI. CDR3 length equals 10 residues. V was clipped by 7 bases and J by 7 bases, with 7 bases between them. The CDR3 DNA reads TGTGCCAGCAAGACAATTGAAGCTTTCTTT. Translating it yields CASKTIEAFF.

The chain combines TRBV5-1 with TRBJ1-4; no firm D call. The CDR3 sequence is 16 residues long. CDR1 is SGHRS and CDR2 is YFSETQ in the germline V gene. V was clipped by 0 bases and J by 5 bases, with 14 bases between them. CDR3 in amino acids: CASSLGGRAGNEKLFF. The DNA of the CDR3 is TGCGCCAGCAGCTTGGGCGGGCGGGCCGGCAATGAAAAACTGTTTTTT.